Presented here are 22 T cell receptor beta chains from one specimen sequenced in a study of breast tumors, draining lymph nodes, adjacent tissues. TCRdb fed the multiplex PCR reads into MiXCR, producing one record per CDR3 protein. There are 60,000 to 75,000 distinct CDR3 sequences in the sample; less than 60% occur only once, and around a fifth lies in the top ten. The source material was breast tumor tissue. The source is a female donor with breast cancer. Some clones in this sample may be carry-over from other donors' samples.

This clonotype was seen at least ten times. This chain connects TRBV7-9 to TRBJ2-1; D ambiguous. Germline V gene lookup returns CDR1 SEHNR and CDR2 FQNEAQ (reference sequence). V lost 1 base, J lost 8 bases, and 6 bases lay in between. This CDR3 region has 12 residues. CDR3 sequence (DNA): TGTGCCAGCAGCTTAGTAGTGTATGAGCAGTTCTTC. The encoded protein is CASSLVVYEQFF. Full variable domain (outside the CDR3, taken from reference TRBV7-9 and TRBJ2-1): DTGVSQNPRHKITKRGQNVTFRCDPISEHNRLYWYRQTLGQGPEFLTYFQNEAQLEKSRLLSDRFSAERPKGSFSTLEIQRTEQGDSAMYLCASSLVVYEQFFGPGTRLTVL.

The chain recombines TRBV5-6 with TRBJ2-7; 9 bases fit TRBD1. Trimming cost V 1 base and J 5 bases; bases outside gene matches: 4. The CDR3 covers 14 residues. CDR1 SGHDT and CDR2 YYEEEE come from the germline V gene. The CDR3 bases are TGTGCCAGCAGCTTGAGGACAGGGGTCGACGAGCAGTACTTC. Protein: CASSLRTGVDEQYF.

The V gene is TRBV5-5, the J gene TRBJ1-2; 11 nucleotides line up with TRBD1. This CDR3 contains 18 residues. The germline V gene has CDR1 SGHKS and CDR2 YYEKEE (reference sequence). V was pared by 0 bases and J by 1 base, with 8 bases of the junction left unmatched. CDR3: CASSLEFLGQGVNYGYTF. In nucleotides, the CDR3 is TGTGCCAGCAGCTTGGAATTTTTGGGACAGGGGGTTAACTATGGCTACACCTTC.

This clonotype was counted between two and nine times. A much larger clone is a single base away; this may be a read error. The chain employs TRBV29-1 and TRBJ2-5; TRBD1 matches 7 bases. The length of the CDR3 is 13 residues. Germline CDR1 is SQVTM and CDR2 is ANQGSEA. The CDR3 is CGFKGGSQETQYF. The CDR3 bases are TGCGGCTTTAAAGGGGGCTCCCAAGAGACCCAGTACTTC.

This clonotype has a count of ten or more. The chain has TRBV20-1 and TRBJ2-7; TRBD2 matches at 12 bases. With 2 bases clipped from V and 5 bases from J, the junction kept 7 bases outside the gene matches. The CDR3 is made up of 15 amino acids. Germline V lookup: CDR1 DFQATT, CDR2 SNEGSKA (reference sequence). The CDR3 region is CSARRQTSGRHEQYF. Here the CDR3 DNA reads TGCAGTGCTAGACGGCAGACTAGCGGGAGACACGAGCAGTACTTC.

This clonotype has more than one count but fewer than ten. The V call is TRBV28, the J call TRBJ1-1; D uncertain. Deletions cut 3 bases from V and 1 base from J, with 9 bases between. CDR3 length: 14 amino acids. The V gene's germline CDR1 is MDHEN and CDR2 SYDVKM. In DNA form, the CDR3 reads TGTGCCAGCAGTTTGTATGGGCAGAACACTGAAGCTTTCTTT. Its translation is CASSLYGQNTEAFF.

The chain joins TRBV7-9 to TRBJ1-6, with D unresolved. Germline assignment: CDR1 SEHNR and CDR2 FQNEAQ (reference sequence). Between the trimmed V and J ends, which lost 5 bases and 7 bases, there was a span of 15 bases. The length of the CDR3 is 15 residues. In nucleotides, the CDR3 is TGTGCCAGCAGCCAGGTCGCGACGGCCAATTCACCCCTCCACTTT. As protein: CASSQVATANSPLHF.

The chain combines TRBV19 with TRBJ2-2; a weak D match, TRBD1 (6 bases). Germline assignment: CDR1 LNHDA and CDR2 SQIVND (reference sequence). This CDR3 has 13 residues. Trimming took 6 bases from V and 6 from J, leaving 11 bases between them. The CDR3 DNA reads TGTGCCAGTAGCCAACAGGGATCCGGGGAGCTGTTTTTT. This gives the protein CASSQQGSGELFF.

This clonotype was found many times. This chain uses TRBV11-2 with TRBJ1-4; D gene ambiguous. This CDR3 is 17 amino acids long. Germline CDR1 and CDR2: SGHAT and FQNNGV. Trimming pared 1 base from V and 0 bases from J, leaving 12 bases between. The chain's CDR3 is CASSLGAGPATNEKLFF. CDR3 coding DNA: TGTGCCAGCAGCTTAGGGGCAGGACCTGCAACTAATGAAAAACTGTTTTTT.

This clonotype occurred many times. This chain uses TRBV7-9 with TRBJ2-7, with a tentative D call TRBD2 (5 bases). The CDR3 spans 14 residues. Trimming removed 1 base at V and 4 bases at J, with 11 bases between. CDR1 and CDR2 (germline): SEHNR, FQNEAQ (reference sequence). The CDR3 DNA reads TGTGCCAGCAGCTTAGAAGGACTGCCATACGAGCAGTACTTC. Its protein product is CASSLEGLPYEQYF.

The sample holds many counts of this clonotype. The V and J genes are TRBV4-1 and TRBJ2-7; the D is unclear. The CDR3 runs 15 residues. The ends were cut back, 0 bases at V and 1 base at J, with 10 bases in the middle. Germline CDR1 and CDR2: MGHRA and YSYEKL. The CDR3 here is CASSQERGPSYEQYF. The DNA for the CDR3 is TGCGCCAGCAGCCAAGAGAGAGGACCATCCTACGAGCAGTACTTC.

The CDR3 is CSTTTNAQDTQYF. The CDR3 DNA reads as TGCAGTACGACAACTAACGCGCAAGATACGCAGTATTTT. The chain joins TRBV20-1 to TRBJ2-3, with no clear D. This CDR3 is built from 13 residues. Germline-derived CDR1 and CDR2 are DFQATT and SNEGSKA (reference sequence). The V and J ends lost 8 bases and 5 bases respectively, with 17 bases between them.

V and J are TRBV7-2 and TRBJ1-4; D not certain. V dropped 3 bases and J dropped 12 bases, with 8 bases sitting between them. Per the germline V gene, CDR1 is SGHTA and CDR2 is FQGNSA. The CDR3 is made up of 11 amino acids. The CDR3 nucleotides read TGTGCCAGCAGCTTTTTGGACCAACTGTTTTTT. Its translation is CASSFLDQLFF.

The table lists this clonotype with many counts. This chain connects TRBV7-9 to TRBJ1-6, with TRBD1 matching 8 bases. The CDR3 loop spans 14 amino acids. Trimming took 5 bases from V and 5 from J; bases not matched to a gene: 2. Germline CDR1 SEHNR, CDR2 FQNEAQ (reference sequence). CDR3 loop: CASSPDRDNSPLHF. The CDR3 region has the DNA TGTGCCAGCAGCCCGGACAGGGATAATTCACCCCTCCACTTT.

This clonotype was observed many times. The CDR3 sequence is CASSRDRVNYGYTF. DNA for the CDR3: TGTGCCAGCAGCCGCGACAGGGTAAACTATGGCTACACCTTC. The chain uses TRBV7-2 and TRBJ1-2; 7 bases match TRBD1. CDR3 length: 14 amino acids. CDR1 is SGHTA, CDR2 FQGNSA, per germline. The trim removed 5 bases at V and 2 bases at J, leaving 5 bases unmatched.

A word on this clonotype: As the CDR3 is not closed by the conserved phenylalanine or tryptophan, this likely results from a read error. The rearrangement links TRBV6-6 to TRBJ2-2, with D perhaps matching TRBD1 (6 bases). Between the trimmed V and J ends, which lost 6 bases and 4 bases, there was a span of 12 bases. This CDR3 is built from 14 residues. Germline V gene lookup returns CDR1 MNHNY and CDR2 SVGAGI (reference sequence). CDR3 DNA sequence: TGTGCCAGCAGCACAGGGCCCAGCACCGGGGAGCTGTTTTCT. It is translated as CASSTGPSTGELFS.

The table lists this clonotype with many counts. The V and J genes are TRBV7-2 and TRBJ2-7; D gene uncertain. The ends were cut back, 1 base at V and 7 bases at J, with 8 bases in the middle. The CDR3 is made up of 12 amino acids. Germline V gene lookup returns CDR1 SGHTA and CDR2 FQGNSA. For the CDR3, the DNA is TGTGCCAGCAGCTTAGTGGGTAAGGAGCAGTACTTC. Amino acid sequence: CASSLVGKEQYF.

The J gene is TRBJ2-5, the V gene TRBV11-3, with D possibly matching TRBD1 (6 bases). From germline, CDR1 is SGHNT and CDR2 YENEEA. The CDR3 totals 13 residues. The V and J ends lost 5 bases and 7 bases respectively, with 14 bases between them. CDR3 coding DNA: TGTGCCAGCAGCACTAAGGCAGGGGCGACCCAGTACTTC. Amino acid sequence: CASSTKAGATQYF.

This clonotype turned up a few times. The rearrangement uses TRBV6-5 and TRBJ1-3; possible D gene TRBD1, 6 bases. The CDR3 runs to 14 residues. The V and J ends lost 0 bases and 7 bases respectively, with 10 bases between them. Germline V gene lookup returns CDR1 MNHEY and CDR2 SVGAGI. The CDR3 bases are TGTGCCAGCAGTTACTCACAGGGACGGAACACCATATATTTT. Its protein is CASSYSQGRNTIYF.

The table lists this clonotype with a count of one. V gene TRBV5-4 combines with J gene TRBJ1-5, with D perhaps TRBD1 (5 bases). CDR1 and CDR2 from the germline V gene are SGHNT and YYREEE (reference sequence). Trimming pared 2 bases from V and 2 bases from J, leaving 8 bases between. This CDR3 region has 14 residues. The CDR3 loop is CASSLRDRNQPQHF. CDR3 sequence (DNA): TGTGCCAGCAGCTTAAGGGACCGCAATCAGCCCCAGCATTTT.

Regarding this clonotype: A much larger clone lies one base from this, so it may be a read error. The chain recombines TRBV5-6 with TRBJ2-3; 9 positions agree with TRBD2. CDR1 is SGHDT, CDR2 YYEEEE, per germline. The CDR3 is 15 residues long. CDR3 sequence reads: CACSRLAGEPDTQYF. The CDR3 bases are TGTGCCTGCAGCCGATTAGCGGGAGAGCCAGATACGCAGTATTTT.

V and J are TRBV5-6 and TRBJ1-3; D might be TRBD1 (6 bases). Germline-derived CDR1 and CDR2 are SGHDT and YYEEEE. The CDR3 runs 14 residues. Trimming removed 4 bases from V and 2 bases from J, with 10 bases in between. The CDR3 protein is CASSRRGAGNTIYF. The CDR3, as DNA: TGTGCCAGCAGCCGGAGGGGGGCTGGAAACACCATATATTTT.